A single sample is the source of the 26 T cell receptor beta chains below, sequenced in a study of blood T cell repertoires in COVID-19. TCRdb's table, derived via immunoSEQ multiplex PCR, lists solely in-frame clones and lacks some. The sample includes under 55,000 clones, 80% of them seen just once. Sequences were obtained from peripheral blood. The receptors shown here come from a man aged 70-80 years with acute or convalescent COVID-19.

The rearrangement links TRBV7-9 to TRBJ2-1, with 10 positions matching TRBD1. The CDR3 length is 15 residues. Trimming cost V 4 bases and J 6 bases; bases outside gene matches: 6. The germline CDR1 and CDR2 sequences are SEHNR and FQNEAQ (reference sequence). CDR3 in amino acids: CASSYGTGVVNEQFF. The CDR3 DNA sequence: TGTGCCAGCAGCTACGGGACAGGGGTAGTCAATGAGCAGTTCTTC.

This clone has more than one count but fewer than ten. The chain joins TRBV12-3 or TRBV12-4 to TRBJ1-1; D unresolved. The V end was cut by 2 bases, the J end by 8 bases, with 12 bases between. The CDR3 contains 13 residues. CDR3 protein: CASSLTSGLEAFF. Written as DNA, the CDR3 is TGTGCCAGCAGTTTAACATCAGGCCTGGAAGCTTTCTTT.

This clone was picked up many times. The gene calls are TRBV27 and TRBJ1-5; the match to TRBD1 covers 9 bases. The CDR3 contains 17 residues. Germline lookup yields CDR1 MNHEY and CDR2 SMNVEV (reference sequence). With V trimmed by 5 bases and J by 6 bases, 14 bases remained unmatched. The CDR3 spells CASSPLKQGARVQPQHF. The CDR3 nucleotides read TGTGCCAGCAGTCCCCTTAAACAGGGGGCTAGAGTTCAGCCCCAGCATTTT.

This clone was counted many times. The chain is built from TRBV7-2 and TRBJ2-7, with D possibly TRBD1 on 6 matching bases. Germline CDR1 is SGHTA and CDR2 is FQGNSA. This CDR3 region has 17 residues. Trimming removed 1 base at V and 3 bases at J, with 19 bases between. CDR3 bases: TGTGCCAGCAGCTTAGAAGGGACACCCTGGGCCCGCTACGAGCAGTACTTC. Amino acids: CASSLEGTPWARYEQYF.

CDR3 bases: TGTGCCAGCAGTGACTCTAGCGGGGGGGCCGATACGCAGTATTTT. Translating it yields CASSDSSGGADTQYF. The chain is built from TRBV6-4 and TRBJ2-3; 11 bases map to TRBD2. Germline V lookup: CDR1 MRHNA, CDR2 SNTAGT. CDR3 length: 15 amino acids. J was trimmed by 6 bases and V by 0 bases; bases with no gene match: 2.

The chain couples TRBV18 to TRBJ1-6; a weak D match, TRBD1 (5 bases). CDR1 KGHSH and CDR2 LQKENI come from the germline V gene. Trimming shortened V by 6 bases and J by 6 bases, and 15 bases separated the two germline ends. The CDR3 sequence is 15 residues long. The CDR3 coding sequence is TGTGCCAGCTCCGGGAGGGACCGAAGTAATTCACCCCTCCACTTT. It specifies CASSGRDRSNSPLHF.

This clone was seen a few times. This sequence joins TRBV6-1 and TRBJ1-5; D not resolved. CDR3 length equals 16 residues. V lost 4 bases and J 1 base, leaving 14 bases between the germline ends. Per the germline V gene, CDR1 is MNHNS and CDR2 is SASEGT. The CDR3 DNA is TGTGCCAGCAGTGTCGTCCGGGGTAGAAGCAATCAGCCCCAGCATTTT. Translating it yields CASSVVRGRSNQPQHF.

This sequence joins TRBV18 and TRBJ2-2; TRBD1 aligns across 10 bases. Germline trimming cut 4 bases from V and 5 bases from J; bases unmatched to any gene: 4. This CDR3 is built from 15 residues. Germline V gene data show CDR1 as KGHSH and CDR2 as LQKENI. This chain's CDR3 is CASSLGQGPTGELFF. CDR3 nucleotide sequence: TGTGCCAGCTCACTGGGACAGGGGCCAACCGGGGAGCTGTTTTTT.

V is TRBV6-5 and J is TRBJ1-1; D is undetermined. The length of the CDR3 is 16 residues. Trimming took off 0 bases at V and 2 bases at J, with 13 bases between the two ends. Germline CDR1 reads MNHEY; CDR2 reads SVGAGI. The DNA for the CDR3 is TGTGCCAGCAGTTACTCACTTCAAGGCGGCAACACTGAAGCTTTCTTT. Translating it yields CASSYSLQGGNTEAFF.

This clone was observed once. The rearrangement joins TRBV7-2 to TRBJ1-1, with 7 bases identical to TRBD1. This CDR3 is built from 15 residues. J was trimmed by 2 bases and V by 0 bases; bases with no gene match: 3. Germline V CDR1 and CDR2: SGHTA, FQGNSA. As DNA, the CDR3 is TGTGCCAGCAGCTTAGCGTTAGGGGGCAACACTGAAGCTTTCTTT. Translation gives CASSLALGGNTEAFF.

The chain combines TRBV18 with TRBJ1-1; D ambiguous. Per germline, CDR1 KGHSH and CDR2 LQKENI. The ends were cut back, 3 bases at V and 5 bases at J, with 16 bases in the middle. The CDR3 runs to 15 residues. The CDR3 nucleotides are TGTGCCAGCTCACCCACGGGAAGTGGGGTAACTGAAGCTTTCTTT. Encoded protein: CASSPTGSGVTEAFF.

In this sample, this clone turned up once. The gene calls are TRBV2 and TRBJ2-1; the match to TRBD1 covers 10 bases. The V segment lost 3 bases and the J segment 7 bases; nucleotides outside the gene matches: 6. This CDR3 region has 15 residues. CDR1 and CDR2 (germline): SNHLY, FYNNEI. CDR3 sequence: CASSEDRGTKNEQFF. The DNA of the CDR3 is TGTGCCAGCAGTGAGGACAGGGGGACTAAGAATGAGCAGTTCTTC.

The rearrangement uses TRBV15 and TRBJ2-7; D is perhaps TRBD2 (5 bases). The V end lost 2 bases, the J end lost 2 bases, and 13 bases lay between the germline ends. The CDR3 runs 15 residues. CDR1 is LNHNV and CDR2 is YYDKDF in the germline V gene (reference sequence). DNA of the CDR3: TGTGCCACCAGCAGACCAGAGGGCTCAACCTACGAGCAGTACTTC. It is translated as CATSRPEGSTYEQYF.

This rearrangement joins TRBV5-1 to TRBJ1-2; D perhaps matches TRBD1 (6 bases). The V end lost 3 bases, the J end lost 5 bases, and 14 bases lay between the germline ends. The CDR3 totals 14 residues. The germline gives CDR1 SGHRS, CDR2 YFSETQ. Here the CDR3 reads CASSSSDSKYGYTF. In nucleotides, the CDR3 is TGCGCCAGCAGCTCTTCGGACAGCAAATATGGCTACACCTTC.

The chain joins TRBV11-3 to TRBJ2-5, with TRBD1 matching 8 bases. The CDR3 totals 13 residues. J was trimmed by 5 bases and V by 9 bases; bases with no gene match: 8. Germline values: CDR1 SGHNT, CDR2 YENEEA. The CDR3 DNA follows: TGTGCCAGGGCTCAGGGGGCGAGGGAGACCCAGTACTTC. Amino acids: CARAQGARETQYF.

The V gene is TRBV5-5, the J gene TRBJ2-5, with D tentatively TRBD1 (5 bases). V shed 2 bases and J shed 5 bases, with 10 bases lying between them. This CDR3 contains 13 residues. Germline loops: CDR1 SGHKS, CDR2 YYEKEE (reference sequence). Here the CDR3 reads CASSFPGWETQYF. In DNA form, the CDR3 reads TGTGCCAGCAGCTTTCCAGGGTGGGAGACCCAGTACTTC. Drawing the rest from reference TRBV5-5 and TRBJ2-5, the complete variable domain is DAGVTQSPTHLIKTRGQQVTLRCSPISGHKSVSWYQQVLGQGPQFIFQYYEKEERGRGNFPDRFSARQFPNYSSELNVNALLLGDSALYLCASSFPGWETQYFGPGTRLLVL.

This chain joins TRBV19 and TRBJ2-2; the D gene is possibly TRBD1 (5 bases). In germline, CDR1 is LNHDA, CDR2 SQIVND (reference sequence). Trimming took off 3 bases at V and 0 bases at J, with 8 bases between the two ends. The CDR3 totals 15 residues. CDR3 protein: CASSMFRANTGELFF. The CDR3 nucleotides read TGTGCCAGTAGTATGTTCAGGGCGAACACCGGGGAGCTGTTTTTT.

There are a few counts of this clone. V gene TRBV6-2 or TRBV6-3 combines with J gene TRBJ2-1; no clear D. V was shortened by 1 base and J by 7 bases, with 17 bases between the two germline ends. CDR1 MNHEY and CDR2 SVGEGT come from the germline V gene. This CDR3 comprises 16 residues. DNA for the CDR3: TGTGCCAGCAGTTACTTGCGGCCCTTATCTATGAATGAGCAGTTCTTC. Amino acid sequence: CASSYLRPLSMNEQFF.

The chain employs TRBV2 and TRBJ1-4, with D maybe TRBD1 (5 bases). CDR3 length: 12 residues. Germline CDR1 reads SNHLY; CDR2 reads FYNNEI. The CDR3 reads CGGRGTNEKLFF. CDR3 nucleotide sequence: TGTGGGGGCAGAGGAACTAATGAAAAACTGTTTTTT.

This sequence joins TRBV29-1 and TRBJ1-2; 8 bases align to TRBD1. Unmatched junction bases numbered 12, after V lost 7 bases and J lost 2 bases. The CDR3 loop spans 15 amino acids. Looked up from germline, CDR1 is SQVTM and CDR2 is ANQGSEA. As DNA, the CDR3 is TGCAGCGCCTTTGGTACAGGGGGTCTGAACTATGGCTACACCTTC. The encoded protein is CSAFGTGGLNYGYTF.

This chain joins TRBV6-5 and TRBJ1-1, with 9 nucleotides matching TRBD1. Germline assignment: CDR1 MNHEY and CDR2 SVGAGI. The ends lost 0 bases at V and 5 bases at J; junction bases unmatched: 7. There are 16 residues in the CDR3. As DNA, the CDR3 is TGTGCCAGCAGTTACTCCGACAGGGGGGGTGAGACTGAAGCTTTCTTT. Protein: CASSYSDRGGETEAFF.

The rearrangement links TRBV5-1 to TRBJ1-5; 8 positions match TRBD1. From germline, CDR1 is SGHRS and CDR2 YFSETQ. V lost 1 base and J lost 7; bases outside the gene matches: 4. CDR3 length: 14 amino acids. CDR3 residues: CASSLLQGEQPQHF. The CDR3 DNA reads TGCGCCAGCAGCTTGTTACAGGGGGAACAGCCCCAGCATTTT.

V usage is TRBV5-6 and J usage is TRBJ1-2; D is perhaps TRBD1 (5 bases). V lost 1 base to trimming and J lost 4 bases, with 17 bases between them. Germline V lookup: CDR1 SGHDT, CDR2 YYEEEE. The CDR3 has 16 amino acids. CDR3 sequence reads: CASSLWGTDRSYGYTF. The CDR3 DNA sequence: TGTGCCAGCAGCTTGTGGGGCACAGACAGATCCTATGGCTACACCTTC. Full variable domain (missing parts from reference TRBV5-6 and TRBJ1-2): DAGVTQSPTHLIKTRGQQVTLRCSPKSGHDTVSWYQQALGQGPQFIFQYYEEEERQRGNFPDRFSGHQFPNYSSELNVNALLLGDSALYLCASSLWGTDRSYGYTFGSGTRLTVV.

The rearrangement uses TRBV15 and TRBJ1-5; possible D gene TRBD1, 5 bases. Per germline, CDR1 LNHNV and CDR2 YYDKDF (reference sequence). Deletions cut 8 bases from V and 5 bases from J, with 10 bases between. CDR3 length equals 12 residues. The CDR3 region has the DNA TGTGCCACCGGGAAGGGGCATCAGCCCCAGCATTTT. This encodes CATGKGHQPQHF.

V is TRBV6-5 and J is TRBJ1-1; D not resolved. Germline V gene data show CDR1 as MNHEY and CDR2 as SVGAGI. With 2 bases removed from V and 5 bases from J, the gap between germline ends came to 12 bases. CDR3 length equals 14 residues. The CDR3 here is CASSYEGFGTEAFF. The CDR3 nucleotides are TGTGCCAGCAGTTACGAGGGTTTTGGAACTGAAGCTTTCTTT.

The chain's CDR3 is CASSQAGGAKNIQYF. The CDR3 DNA reads TGTGCCAGCAGCCAAGCGGGGGGTGCCAAAAACATTCAGTACTTC. This chain connects TRBV6-2 or TRBV6-3 to TRBJ2-4; 9 nucleotides line up with TRBD2. The CDR3 is 15 residues long. Trimming removed 6 bases from V and 1 base from J; junction bases left unmatched: 4. Germline-derived CDR1 and CDR2 are MNHEY and SVGEGT.